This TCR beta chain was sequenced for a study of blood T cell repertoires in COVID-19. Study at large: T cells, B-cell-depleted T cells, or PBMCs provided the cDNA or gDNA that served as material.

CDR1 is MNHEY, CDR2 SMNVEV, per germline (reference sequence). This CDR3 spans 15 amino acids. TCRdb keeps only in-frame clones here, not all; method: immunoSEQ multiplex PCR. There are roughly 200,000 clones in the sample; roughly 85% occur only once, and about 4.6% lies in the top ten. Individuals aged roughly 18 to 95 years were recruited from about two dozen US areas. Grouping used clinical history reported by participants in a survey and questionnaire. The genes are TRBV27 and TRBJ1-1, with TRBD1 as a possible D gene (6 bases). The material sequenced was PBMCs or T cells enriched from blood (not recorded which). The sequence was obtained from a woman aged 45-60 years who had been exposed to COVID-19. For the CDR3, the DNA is TGTGCAGAGGGGTTAGGGGGTGGGTTTCGGACTGAAGCTTTCTTT. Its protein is CAEGLGGGFRTEAFF.